Below, 20 T cell receptor beta chains from the same sample are listed, as sequenced in a study of blood T cell repertoires in COVID-19. Sequencing was performed with immunoSEQ multiplex PCR; in TCRdb, only in-frame clones are kept and a portion is missing. The repertoire has about 13,000 clones, approximately 90% of them found once; the top ten carry 14%. Sequenced input: peripheral blood. These receptor sequences come from a human donor in a cohort sampled during active COVID-19.

In DNA form, the CDR3 reads TGCGCCAGCAGCTTCGGGACACACTCCTACAATGAGCAGTTCTTC. This translates into CASSFGTHSYNEQFF. This chain joins TRBV5-1 and TRBJ2-1; tentative D call: TRBD1 (6 bases). Per germline, CDR1 SGHRS and CDR2 YFSETQ. Trimming stripped 2 bases from V and 0 bases from J, with 9 bases between. This CDR3 has 15 amino acids.

This rearrangement joins TRBV6-2 or TRBV6-3 to TRBJ1-4, with 9 positions matching TRBD1. Germline V gene sequence: CDR1 MNHEY, CDR2 SVGEGT. With 5 bases clipped from V and 7 bases from J, the junction kept 8 bases outside the gene matches. The CDR3 spans 15 residues. The DNA for the CDR3 is TGTGCCAGCAGTGTTTCGGACAGGGGATTTGAAAAACTGTTTTTT. This sequence encodes CASSVSDRGFEKLFF.

This clone was seen a single time. The chain recombines TRBV6-5 with TRBJ2-5, with 8 bases identical to TRBD1. The germline V gene has CDR1 MNHEY and CDR2 SVGAGI. This CDR3 has 15 amino acids. The ends lost 1 base at V and 3 bases at J; junction bases unmatched: 4. The CDR3 DNA follows: TGTGCCAGCAGTTACTTGGGACAGGCTAAAGAGACCCAGTACTTC. This sequence encodes CASSYLGQAKETQYF.

CDR3 sequence reads: CASSLLAGDSGQFF. CDR3 bases: TGTGCCAGCAGCTTGCTAGCGGGGGACTCGGGGCAGTTCTTC. This chain uses TRBV5-6 with TRBJ2-1, with TRBD2 matching over 10 bases. The CDR3 runs to 14 residues. The germline CDR1 and CDR2 sequences are SGHDT and YYEEEE. The V gene end was trimmed by 1 base and the J gene end by 12 bases; junction bases not matched to a gene: 7.

The chain is built from TRBV10-3 and TRBJ1-2, with D hard to call. This CDR3 comprises 14 residues. CDR1 ENHRY and CDR2 SYGVKD come from the germline V gene. Between the trimmed V and J ends, which lost 0 bases and 4 bases, there was a span of 9 bases. The CDR3 spells CAISESSHVYGYTF. Here the CDR3 DNA reads TGTGCCATCAGTGAGTCCAGTCACGTCTATGGCTACACCTTC.

The chain uses TRBV18 and TRBJ1-1; D perhaps matches TRBD1 (6 bases). Germline-derived CDR1 and CDR2 are KGHSH and LQKENI. V was shortened by 5 bases and J by 3 bases, with 10 bases between the two germline ends. The CDR3 runs to 13 residues. CDR3 amino acids: CASSTGIDTEAFF. CDR3 DNA: TGTGCCAGCTCAACAGGGATAGACACTGAAGCTTTCTTT.

V gene TRBV9 combines with J gene TRBJ1-6, with 10 bases aligning to TRBD1. This CDR3 has 18 amino acids. The germline CDR1 and CDR2 sequences are SGDLS and YYNGEE. The trim removed 0 bases at V and 7 bases at J, leaving 10 bases unmatched. The CDR3 protein is CASSVDLRPGQGNSPLHF. DNA of the CDR3: TGTGCCAGCAGCGTAGACCTACGGCCGGGACAGGGGAATTCACCCCTCCACTTT.

This clone was found once. The chain recombines TRBV12-3 or TRBV12-4 with TRBJ2-3; D possibly corresponds to TRBD2 (6 bases). V gave up 8 bases and J gave up 2 bases, with 11 bases separating them. This CDR3 is 13 amino acids long. In DNA, the CDR3 is TGTGCCAGCCGGGGACTTATCACAGATACGCAGTATTTT. As protein: CASRGLITDTQYF.

The chain uses TRBV6-5 and TRBJ2-1; D gene uncertain. Trimming shortened V by 2 bases and J by 8 bases, and 13 bases separated the two germline ends. Germline assignment: CDR1 MNHEY and CDR2 SVGAGI. This CDR3 has 14 residues. As DNA, the CDR3 is TGTGCCAGCAGTTACCCTGGTTTCGCGGATGAGCAGTTCTTC. It specifies CASSYPGFADEQFF.

This clone ranks as medium-sized (0.01 to 0.1%). V gene TRBV4-3 combines with J gene TRBJ2-5; a possible D gene is TRBD2 (6 bases). The CDR3 extends over 16 amino acids. Germline CDR1 and CDR2: LGHNA and YSLEER. Trimming stripped 0 bases from V and 3 bases from J, with 14 bases between. CDR3 sequence reads: CASSQEGSGPKETQYF. In nucleotides, the CDR3 is TGCGCCAGCAGCCAAGAGGGTAGCGGACCAAAAGAGACCCAGTACTTC.

V and J are TRBV28 and TRBJ1-2; 7 bases agree with TRBD1. CDR1 is MDHEN, CDR2 SYDVKM, per germline. V lost 5 bases to trimming and J lost 4 bases; unmatched junction nucleotides: 7. This CDR3 has 14 residues. The DNA of the CDR3 is TGTGCCAGCAGTCTCACGACAGGGCGCTATGGCTACACCTTC. It translates to CASSLTTGRYGYTF.

This clone was seen a few times. The rearrangement joins TRBV6-5 to TRBJ2-7; maybe TRBD2 (6 bases). The CDR3 totals 12 residues. V was shortened by 10 bases and J by 3 bases, with 13 bases between the two germline ends. The germline CDR1 and CDR2 sequences are MNHEY and SVGAGI. The CDR3 DNA reads as TGTGCCACCAGGACGGGGGTCTACGAGCAGTACTTC. This sequence encodes CATRTGVYEQYF.

This chain uses TRBV6-5 with TRBJ2-2, with D possibly TRBD1 on 5 matching bases. Germline lookup yields CDR1 MNHEY and CDR2 SVGAGI. This CDR3 has 12 residues. Between the trimmed V and J ends, which lost 11 bases and 5 bases, there was a span of 12 bases. CDR3 loop: CAGRPGTGELFF. The CDR3 DNA sequence: TGTGCCGGCCGGCCAGGGACCGGGGAGCTGTTTTTT.

V gene TRBV7-9 combines with J gene TRBJ2-7; TRBD1 aligns across 8 bases. This CDR3 comprises 12 residues. After removal of 5 bases from V and 7 bases from J, the junction contained 4 bases not matched to a gene. Per the germline V gene, CDR1 is SEHNR and CDR2 is FQNEAQ (reference sequence). The CDR3 sequence is CASSQGAREQYF. The CDR3 bases are TGTGCCAGCAGCCAGGGGGCGCGGGAGCAGTACTTC. Supplemented by reference TRBV7-9 and TRBJ2-7, the full variable domain reads DTGVSQNPRHKITKRGQNVTFRCDPISEHNRLYWYRQTLGQGPEFLTYFQNEAQLEKSRLLSDRFSAERPKGSFSTLEIQRTEQGDSAMYLCASSQGAREQYFGPGTRLTVT.

V and J are TRBV27 and TRBJ1-4; D possibly corresponds to TRBD1 (5 bases). Germline CDR1 is MNHEY and CDR2 is SMNVEV (reference sequence). V dropped 6 bases and J dropped 3 bases, with 14 bases sitting between them. The CDR3 is 15 amino acids. Here the CDR3 DNA reads TGTGCCAGCAGCCCCCGGGGGTACGCTAATGAAAAACTGTTTTTT. Protein sequence: CASSPRGYANEKLFF.

The chain recombines TRBV7-9 with TRBJ1-1; TRBD1 matches 10 bases. V lost 5 bases and J lost 3; bases outside the gene matches: 15. The CDR3 spans 18 residues. The V gene's germline CDR1 is SEHNR and CDR2 FQNEAQ (reference sequence). The CDR3 DNA follows: TGTGCCAGCAGCGATCCTTACGGGACAGGGGCGCGGGACACTGAAGCTTTCTTT. It codes for CASSDPYGTGARDTEAFF.

The chain couples TRBV7-8 to TRBJ2-5; D possibly corresponds to TRBD1 (5 bases). The germline V and J ends were trimmed by 4 bases and 4 bases, with 7 bases remaining between them. This CDR3 contains 12 residues. Germline-derived CDR1 and CDR2 are SGHVS and FQNEAQ. Here the CDR3 DNA reads TGTGCCAGCAGCTCCAGGGTAGAGACCCAGTACTTC. Translation: CASSSRVETQYF.

The chain uses TRBV28 and TRBJ1-5, with a weak D call TRBD1 (5 bases). V was shortened by 6 bases and J by 6 bases, with 15 bases between the two germline ends. Per the germline V gene, CDR1 is MDHEN and CDR2 is SYDVKM. The CDR3 is 14 residues long. The CDR3 here is CASRIGQGGQPQHF. In nucleotides, the CDR3 is TGTGCCAGCAGAATCGGGCAGGGAGGTCAGCCCCAGCATTTT. Together with reference TRBV28 and TRBJ1-5, the CDR3 gives the full variable domain: DVKVTQSSRYLVKRTGEKVFLECVQDMDHENMFWYRQDPGLGLRLIYFSYDVKMKEKGDIPEGYSVSREKKERFSLILESASTNQTSMYLCASRIGQGGQPQHFGDGTRLSIL.

This sequence joins TRBV24-1 and TRBJ2-2; no reliable D call. CDR1 is KGHDR and CDR2 is SFDVKD in the germline V gene. The CDR3 covers 15 residues. V was clipped by 4 bases and J by 6 bases, with 14 bases between them. The CDR3: CATSERSLEAGELFF. Here the CDR3 DNA reads TGTGCCACCAGTGAACGCTCTCTTGAGGCCGGGGAGCTGTTTTTT.

V gene TRBV3-1 (or the pseudogene TRBV3-2) combines with J gene TRBJ2-4; 7 bases fit TRBD2. Germline V gives CDR1 LGHDT, CDR2 YNNKEL (reference sequence). The CDR3 contains 13 residues. With 1 base clipped from V and 8 bases from J, the junction kept 2 bases outside the gene matches. For the CDR3, the DNA is TGTGCCAGCAGCCAAGGCGGGAGCGACATTCAGTACTTC. It encodes CASSQGGSDIQYF.